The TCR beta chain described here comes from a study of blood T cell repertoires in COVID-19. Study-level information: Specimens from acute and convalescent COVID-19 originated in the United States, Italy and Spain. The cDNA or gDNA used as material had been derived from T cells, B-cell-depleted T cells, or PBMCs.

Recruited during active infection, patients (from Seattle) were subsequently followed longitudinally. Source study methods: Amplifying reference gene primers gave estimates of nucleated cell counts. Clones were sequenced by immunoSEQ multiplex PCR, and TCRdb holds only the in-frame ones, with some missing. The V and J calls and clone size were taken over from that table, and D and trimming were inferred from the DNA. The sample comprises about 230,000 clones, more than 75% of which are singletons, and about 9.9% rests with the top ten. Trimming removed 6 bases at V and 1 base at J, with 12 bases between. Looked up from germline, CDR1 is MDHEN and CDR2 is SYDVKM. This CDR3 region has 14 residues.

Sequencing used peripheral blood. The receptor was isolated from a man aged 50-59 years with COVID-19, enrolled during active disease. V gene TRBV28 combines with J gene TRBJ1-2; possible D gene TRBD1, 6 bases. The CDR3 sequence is CASRRDTFNYGYTF. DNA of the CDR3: TGTGCCAGCAGAAGGGACACCTTTAACTATGGCTACACCTTC.